These 24 T cell receptor beta chains share one sample of origin, sequenced in a study of control samples from healthy donors and cancer patients. Clones were read by immunoSEQ multiplex PCR, and TCRdb kept only the in-frame ones, dropping some. The sample lists over 100,000 clones, more than 90% occurring once. The specimen sequenced was blood. These receptors were taken from a man in his late teens or twenties in good health.

The gene calls are TRBV10-1 and TRBJ1-5, with D unresolved. Trimming removed 0 bases from V and 4 bases from J, with 4 bases in between. Looked up from germline, CDR1 is WNHNN and CDR2 is SYGVQD (reference sequence). The CDR3 runs to 13 residues. The CDR3 sequence is CASSESGNQPQHF. CDR3 DNA: TGCGCCAGCAGTGAGTCGGGAAATCAGCCCCAGCATTTT.

The chain has TRBV9 and TRBJ2-1; possible D gene TRBD2, 7 bases. CDR3 length: 17 amino acids. Germline V CDR1 and CDR2: SGDLS, YYNGEE. V dropped 0 bases and J dropped 2 bases, with 15 bases sitting between them. The CDR3 DNA sequence: TGTGCCAGCAGCGTAGATCTCTGGCGGGGGCCCTACAATGAGCAGTTCTTC. It is translated as CASSVDLWRGPYNEQFF.

This chain connects TRBV18 to TRBJ1-3; TRBD1 might be the D (5 bases). V was pared by 1 base and J by 0 bases, with 7 bases between. CDR1 and CDR2 from the germline V gene are KGHSH and LQKENI. This CDR3 comprises 15 residues. The CDR3 protein is CASSPHQGSGNTIYF. The DNA of the CDR3 is TGTGCCAGCTCACCACACCAGGGCTCTGGAAACACCATATATTTT.

The V and J genes are TRBV11-2 and TRBJ2-1; TRBD2 matches 10 bases. The V gene's germline CDR1 is SGHAT and CDR2 FQNNGV. CDR3 length: 16 residues. With V trimmed by 3 bases and J by 12 bases, 14 bases remained unmatched. CDR3 sequence reads: CASSLVPAGGISVQFF. The DNA of the CDR3 is TGTGCCAGCAGCTTGGTTCCAGCGGGGGGGATCTCGGTGCAGTTCTTC.

V and J are TRBV7-2 and TRBJ1-4, with D unclear. CDR3 length: 15 amino acids. CDR1 is SGHTA and CDR2 is FQGNSA in the germline V gene. V lost 2 bases and J 7 bases, leaving 14 bases between the germline ends. CDR3 sequence: CASSLFRSGREKLFF. The CDR3 DNA reads TGTGCCAGCAGCTTATTTCGATCCGGTCGTGAAAAACTGTTTTTT.

The chain uses TRBV5-5 and TRBJ1-5; possibly TRBD1 for D (5 bases). Trimming left V 1 base short and J 11 bases short, with 19 bases between. This CDR3 is built from 15 residues. CDR1 and CDR2 from the germline V gene are SGHKS and YYEKEE (reference sequence). Here the CDR3 DNA reads TGTGCCAGCAGCTTGTGGCCGCGAGGGGTAGGTTCCCAGCATTTT. Residues: CASSLWPRGVGSQHF.

For the CDR3, the DNA is TGTGCCAGCAGTTACTCGGGCGGGGGGGGCGATGAGCAGTTCTTC. Its translation is CASSYSGGGGDEQFF. This chain uses TRBV6-6 with TRBJ2-1, with 9 bases identical to TRBD2. The CDR3 sequence is 15 residues long. The junction had 5 bases not matched to a gene; V was cut back by 0 bases and J by 8 bases. Germline loops: CDR1 MNHNY, CDR2 SVGAGI (reference sequence).

This clone appeared once. This rearrangement joins TRBV5-1 to TRBJ2-5, with D maybe TRBD1 (5 bases). V gave up 0 bases and J gave up 7 bases, with 13 bases separating them. The length of the CDR3 is 14 residues. Germline V lookup: CDR1 SGHRS, CDR2 YFSETQ. The CDR3 spells CASSLVGRTGTQYF. The CDR3 bases are TGCGCCAGCAGCTTGGTGGGGCGAACCGGGACCCAGTACTTC.

The gene calls are TRBV19 and TRBJ1-1; D is uncertain. The CDR3 consists of 13 residues. V shed 2 bases and J shed 3 bases, with 7 bases lying between them. From germline, CDR1 is LNHDA and CDR2 SQIVND (reference sequence). CDR3 DNA: TGTGCCAGTAGTATAACCGGGGACACTGAAGCTTTCTTT. Its translation: CASSITGDTEAFF.

The genes are TRBV2 and TRBJ2-3, with 12 bases that match TRBD2. The germline V gene has CDR1 SNHLY and CDR2 FYNNEI. This CDR3 is 16 amino acids long. Trimming took 3 bases from V and 6 from J; bases not matched to a gene: 7. DNA of the CDR3: TGTGCCAGCAGTGAGCCGACTAGCGGGGGTACGGATACGCAGTATTTT. Its protein is CASSEPTSGGTDTQYF.

The chain carries TRBV12-3 or TRBV12-4 and TRBJ2-3, with D unresolved. This CDR3 contains 12 residues. The V and J ends lost 5 bases and 2 bases respectively, with 5 bases between them. CDR3 coding DNA: TGTGCCAGCAGTCCCGACACAGATACGCAGTATTTT. Amino acid sequence: CASSPDTDTQYF.

The CDR3 loop is CASSLVAVLWDEQYF. As DNA, the CDR3 is TGTGCCAGCAGCTTAGTAGCGGTGCTTTGGGACGAGCAGTACTTC. V and J are TRBV7-2 and TRBJ2-7; tentative D call: TRBD2 (6 bases). Germline V CDR1 and CDR2: SGHTA, FQGNSA. CDR3 length equals 15 residues. The V and J ends lost 1 base and 5 bases respectively, with 15 bases between them. Looking up the rest from reference TRBV7-2 and TRBJ2-7 gives the full variable domain: GAGVSQSPSNKVTEKGKDVELRCDPISGHTALYWYRQSLGQGLEFLIYFQGNSAPDKSGLPSDRFSAERTGGSVSTLTIQRTQQEDSAVYLCASSLVAVLWDEQYFGPGTRLTVT.

The V and J genes are TRBV7-9 and TRBJ1-2; D might be TRBD1 (5 bases). V shed 3 bases and J shed 7 bases, with 15 bases lying between them. The CDR3 extends over 14 amino acids. Germline V CDR1 and CDR2: SEHNR, FQNEAQ (reference sequence). DNA for the CDR3: TGTGCCAGCAGCTTTGGGACTGAGTCCCGTGGCTACACCTTC. It is translated as CASSFGTESRGYTF. The complete variable domain, with remaining parts taken from reference TRBV7-9 and TRBJ1-2, reads DTGVSQNPRHKITKRGQNVTFRCDPISEHNRLYWYRQTLGQGPEFLTYFQNEAQLEKSRLLSDRFSAERPKGSFSTLEIQRTEQGDSAMYLCASSFGTESRGYTFGSGTRLTVV.

The rearrangement links TRBV2 to TRBJ2-3; 13 nucleotides agree with TRBD2. The CDR3 contains 17 residues. CDR1 SNHLY and CDR2 FYNNEI come from the germline V gene. The V gene end was trimmed by 2 bases and the J gene end by 0 bases; junction bases not matched to a gene: 2. CDR3 sequence (DNA): TGTGCCAGCAGTGAACTACTAGCGGGGGGGAGCACAGATACGCAGTATTTT. It codes for CASSELLAGGSTDTQYF.

The chain carries TRBV3-1 (or the pseudogene TRBV3-2) and TRBJ2-7; D is unresolved. V lost 8 bases and J lost 5, with 25 bases in between. Germline V CDR1 and CDR2: LGHDT, YNNKEL (reference sequence). This CDR3 has 16 amino acids. The CDR3 spells CASPARYPRAIHEQYF. As DNA, the CDR3 is TGTGCCAGCCCTGCGAGATATCCCAGAGCGATCCACGAGCAGTACTTC.

This chain connects TRBV10-3 to TRBJ1-6, with D perhaps matching TRBD1 (6 bases). Deletions cut 10 bases from V and 9 bases from J, with 19 bases between. CDR1 is ENHRY, CDR2 SYGVKD, per germline. The CDR3 is 14 residues long. In DNA form, the CDR3 reads TGTGCCACGCTATCGCGGGGGGCTGGTTCACCCCTCCACTTT. This gives the protein CATLSRGAGSPLHF.

The chain is built from TRBV6-1 and TRBJ2-5, with unresolved D. The CDR3 spans 15 residues. The germline V and J ends were trimmed by 3 bases and 2 bases, with 13 bases remaining between them. CDR1 is MNHNS, CDR2 SASEGT, per germline. This CDR3 is CASSDSRMLQETQYF. CDR3 nucleotides: TGTGCCAGCAGTGATTCGAGGATGCTACAAGAGACCCAGTACTTC.

The DNA for the CDR3 is TGTGCCAGCAGTGTTCAGTCCTACGAGCAGTACTTC. Its translation: CASSVQSYEQYF. The rearrangement joins TRBV2 to TRBJ2-7, with no clear D. The CDR3 extends over 12 amino acids. The V end was cut by 4 bases, the J end by 1 base, with 5 bases between. In germline, CDR1 is SNHLY, CDR2 FYNNEI. The whole variable domain, filled in from reference TRBV2 and TRBJ2-7, reads EPEVTQTPSHQVTQMGQEVILRCVPISNHLYFYWYRQILGQKVEFLVSFYNNEISEKSEIFDDQFSVERPDGSNFTLKIRSTKLEDSAMYFCASSVQSYEQYFGPGTRLTVT.

This clone was detected once. The chain combines TRBV11-2 with TRBJ1-1; D ambiguous. Germline V gives CDR1 SGHAT, CDR2 FQNNGV. Trimming removed 1 base at V and 10 bases at J, with 10 bases between. The CDR3 is made up of 12 amino acids. The CDR3 reads CASSLVARTAFF. The CDR3 coding sequence is TGTGCCAGCAGCTTAGTCGCCAGGACAGCTTTCTTT.

The CDR3 protein is CASSQGLAGGYANTGELFF. The CDR3 region has the DNA TGTGCCAGCAGCCAGGGACTAGCGGGGGGGTACGCGAACACCGGGGAGCTGTTTTTT. The chain links TRBV3-1 (or the pseudogene TRBV3-2) to TRBJ2-2, with 16 bases identical to TRBD2. The CDR3 totals 19 residues. V lost 3 bases to trimming and J lost 0 bases; unmatched junction nucleotides: 4. CDR1 is LGHDT and CDR2 is YNNKEL in the germline V gene (reference sequence).

The chain recombines TRBV7-2 with TRBJ2-1, with D maybe TRBD2 (7 bases). Germline CDR1 reads SGHTA; CDR2 reads FQGNSA. Trimming removed 6 bases at V and 7 bases at J, with 16 bases between. The CDR3 is 14 residues long. The CDR3 region has the DNA TGTGCCAGCAGTGAGGGGGGGGCGAGTAATGAGCAGTTCTTC. This encodes CASSEGGASNEQFF.

V and J are TRBV9 and TRBJ2-5; D remains ambiguous. The CDR3 runs to 14 residues. The V gene's germline CDR1 is SGDLS and CDR2 YYNGEE. V lost 4 bases and J lost 4, with 14 bases in between. The CDR3 nucleotides read TGTGCCAGCAGCAGAGGACGCGCCGGAGAGACCCAGTACTTC. This sequence encodes CASSRGRAGETQYF.

Turning to this clone: A read error may account for a junction end that differs from germline. The chain has TRBV11-3 and TRBJ2-2, with 7 nucleotides matching TRBD2. This CDR3 has 15 amino acids. Germline assignment: CDR1 SGHNT and CDR2 YENEEA. CDR3 sequence: CASSPQSGVHRGAVF. The DNA for the CDR3 is TGTGCCAGCAGCCCCCAAAGCGGGGTACACCGGGGAGCTGTTTTT.

This clone was observed a single time. The J gene is TRBJ1-2, the V gene TRBV29-1; unclear D gene. The V end was cut by 3 bases, the J end by 3 bases, with 8 bases between. The CDR3 extends over 12 amino acids. From germline, CDR1 is SQVTM and CDR2 ANQGSEA. The CDR3 nucleotides are TGCAGCGTTGACCTCGGGGACTATGGCTACACCTTC. Residues: CSVDLGDYGYTF.